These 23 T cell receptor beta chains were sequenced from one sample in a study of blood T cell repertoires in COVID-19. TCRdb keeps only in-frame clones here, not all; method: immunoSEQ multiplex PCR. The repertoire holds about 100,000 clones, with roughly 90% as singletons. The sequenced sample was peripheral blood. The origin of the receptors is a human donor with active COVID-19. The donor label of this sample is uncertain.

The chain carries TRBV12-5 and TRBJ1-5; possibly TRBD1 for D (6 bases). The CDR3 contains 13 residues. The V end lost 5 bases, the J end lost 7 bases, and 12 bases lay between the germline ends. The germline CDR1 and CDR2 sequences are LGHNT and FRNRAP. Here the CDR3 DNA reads TGTGCTAGTGGTCGGACAGTAGGACAGCCCCAGCATTTT. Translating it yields CASGRTVGQPQHF.

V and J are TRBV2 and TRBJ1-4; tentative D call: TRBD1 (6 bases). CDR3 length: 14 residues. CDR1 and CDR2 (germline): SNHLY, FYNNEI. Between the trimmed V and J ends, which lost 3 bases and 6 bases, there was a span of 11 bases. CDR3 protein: CASSDYREDEKLFF. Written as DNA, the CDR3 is TGTGCCAGCAGTGATTACAGGGAAGATGAAAAACTGTTTTTT.

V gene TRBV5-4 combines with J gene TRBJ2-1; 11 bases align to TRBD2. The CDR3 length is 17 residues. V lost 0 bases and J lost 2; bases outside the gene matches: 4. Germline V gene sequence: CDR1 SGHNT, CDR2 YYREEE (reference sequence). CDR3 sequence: CASSLGFSGGAYNEQFF. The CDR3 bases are TGTGCCAGCAGCTTGGGATTTAGCGGGGGGGCCTACAATGAGCAGTTCTTC.

The CDR3 DNA is TGTGCCAGCTCACCGGCCGAGACCCAGTACTTC. Its protein product is CASSPAETQYF. The chain is built from TRBV18 and TRBJ2-5; D is undetermined. Trimming removed 3 bases at V and 5 bases at J, with 4 bases between. The germline V gene encodes CDR1 KGHSH and CDR2 LQKENI. The CDR3 runs 11 residues.

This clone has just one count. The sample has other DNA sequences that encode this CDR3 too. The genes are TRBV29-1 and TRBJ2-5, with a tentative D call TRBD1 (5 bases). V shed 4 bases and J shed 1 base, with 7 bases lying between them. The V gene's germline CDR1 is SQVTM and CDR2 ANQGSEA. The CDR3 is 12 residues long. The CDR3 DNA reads TGCAGCGTTGTCAGGGCCCAAGAGACCCAGTACTTC. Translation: CSVVRAQETQYF.

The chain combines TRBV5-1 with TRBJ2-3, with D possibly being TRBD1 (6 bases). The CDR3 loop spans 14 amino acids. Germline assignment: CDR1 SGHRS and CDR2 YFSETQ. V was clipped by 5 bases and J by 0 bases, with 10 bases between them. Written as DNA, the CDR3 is TGCGCCAGCAGGACAGGAACTAGCACAGATACGCAGTATTTT. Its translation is CASRTGTSTDTQYF.

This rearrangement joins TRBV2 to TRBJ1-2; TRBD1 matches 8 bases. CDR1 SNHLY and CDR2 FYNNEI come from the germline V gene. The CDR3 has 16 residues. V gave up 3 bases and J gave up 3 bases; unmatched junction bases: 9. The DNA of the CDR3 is TGTGCCAGCAGTGAGAGGACAGGGTACGAGTACTATGGCTACACCTTC. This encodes CASSERTGYEYYGYTF.

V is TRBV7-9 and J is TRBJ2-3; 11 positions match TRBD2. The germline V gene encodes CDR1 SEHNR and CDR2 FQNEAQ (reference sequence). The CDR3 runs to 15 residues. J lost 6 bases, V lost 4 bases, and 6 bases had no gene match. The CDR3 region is CASSSGLAVPDTQYF. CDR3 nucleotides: TGTGCCAGCAGCTCGGGACTAGCGGTTCCGGATACGCAGTATTTT.

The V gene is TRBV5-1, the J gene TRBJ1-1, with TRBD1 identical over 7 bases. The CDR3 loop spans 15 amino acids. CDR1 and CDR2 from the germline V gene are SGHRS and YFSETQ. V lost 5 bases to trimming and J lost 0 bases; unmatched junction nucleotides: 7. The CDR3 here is CASSSETGVNTEAFF. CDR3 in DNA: TGCGCCAGCAGTTCCGAAACAGGGGTGAACACTGAAGCTTTCTTT.

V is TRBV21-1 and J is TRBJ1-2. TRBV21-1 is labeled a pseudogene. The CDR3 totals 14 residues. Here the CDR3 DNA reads TGTGCCAGCAGCAAAGTGGCTGGGAGCTATGGCTACACCTTC. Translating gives CASSKVAGSYGYTF.

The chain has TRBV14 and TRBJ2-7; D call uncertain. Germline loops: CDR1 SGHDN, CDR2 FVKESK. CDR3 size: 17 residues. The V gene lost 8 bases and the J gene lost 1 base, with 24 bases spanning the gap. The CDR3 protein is CASESPLIDTGSYEQYF. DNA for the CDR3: TGTGCCAGCGAGTCCCCCCTCATCGACACCGGATCCTACGAGCAGTACTTC.

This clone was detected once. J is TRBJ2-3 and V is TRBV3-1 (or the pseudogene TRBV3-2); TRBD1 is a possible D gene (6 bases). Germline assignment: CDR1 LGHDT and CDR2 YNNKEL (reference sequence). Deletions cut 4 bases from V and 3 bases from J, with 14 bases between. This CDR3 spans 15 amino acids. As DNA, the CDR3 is TGTGCCAGCAGCCCGACTGGGGGCAGAACAGATACGCAGTATTTT. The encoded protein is CASSPTGGRTDTQYF.

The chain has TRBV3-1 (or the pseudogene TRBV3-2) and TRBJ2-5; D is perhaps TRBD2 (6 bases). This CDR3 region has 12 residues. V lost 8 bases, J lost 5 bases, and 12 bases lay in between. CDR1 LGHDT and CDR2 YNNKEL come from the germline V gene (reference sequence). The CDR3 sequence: CASGGVGETQYF. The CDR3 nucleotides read TGTGCCAGCGGCGGGGTTGGGGAGACCCAGTACTTC.

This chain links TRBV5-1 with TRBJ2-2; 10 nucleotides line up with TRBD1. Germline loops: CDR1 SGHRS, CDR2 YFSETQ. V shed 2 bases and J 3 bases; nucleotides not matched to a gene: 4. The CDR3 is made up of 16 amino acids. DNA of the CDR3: TGCGCCAGCAGCTTTGACAGGGGGCTCGACACCGGGGAGCTGTTTTTT. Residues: CASSFDRGLDTGELFF.

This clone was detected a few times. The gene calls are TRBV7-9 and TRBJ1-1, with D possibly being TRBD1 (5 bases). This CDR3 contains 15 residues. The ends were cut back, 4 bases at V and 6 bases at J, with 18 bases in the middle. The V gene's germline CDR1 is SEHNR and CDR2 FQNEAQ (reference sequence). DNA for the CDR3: TGTGCCAGCAGCTCCCTGGGGGGGTTGATAGCTGAAGCTTTCTTT. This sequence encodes CASSSLGGLIAEAFF.

Written as DNA, the CDR3 is TGTGCCAGCAGCTCAGGGGCCTACGAGCAGTACTTC. It is translated as CASSSGAYEQYF. The chain recombines TRBV7-9 with TRBJ2-7; weak D call: TRBD1 (6 bases). With 4 bases removed from V and 2 bases from J, the gap between germline ends came to 6 bases. The CDR3 extends over 12 amino acids. Germline lookup yields CDR1 SEHNR and CDR2 FQNEAQ (reference sequence).

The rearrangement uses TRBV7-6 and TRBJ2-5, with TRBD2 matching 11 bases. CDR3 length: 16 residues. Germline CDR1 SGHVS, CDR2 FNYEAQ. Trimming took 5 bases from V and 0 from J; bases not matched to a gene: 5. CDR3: CASSQSSGGYQETQYF. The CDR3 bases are TGTGCCAGCAGCCAGTCTAGCGGGGGGTACCAAGAGACCCAGTACTTC.

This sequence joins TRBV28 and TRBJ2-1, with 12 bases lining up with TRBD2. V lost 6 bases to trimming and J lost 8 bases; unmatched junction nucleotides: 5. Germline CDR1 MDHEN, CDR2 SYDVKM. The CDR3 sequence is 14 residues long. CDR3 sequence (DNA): TGTGCCAGCAGGGCGGGACTAGCGGGCTATGAGCAGTTCTTC. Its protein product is CASRAGLAGYEQFF.

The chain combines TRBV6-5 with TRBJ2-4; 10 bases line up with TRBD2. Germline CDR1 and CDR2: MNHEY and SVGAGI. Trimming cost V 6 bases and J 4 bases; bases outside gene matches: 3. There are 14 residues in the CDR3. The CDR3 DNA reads TGTGCCAGCAGGACGACTAGCGGGAAAAACATTCAGTACTTC. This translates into CASRTTSGKNIQYF.

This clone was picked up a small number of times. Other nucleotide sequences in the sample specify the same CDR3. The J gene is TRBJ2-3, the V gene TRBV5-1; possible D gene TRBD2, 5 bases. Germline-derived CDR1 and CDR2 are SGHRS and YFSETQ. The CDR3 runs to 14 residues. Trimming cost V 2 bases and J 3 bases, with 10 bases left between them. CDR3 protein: CASSLDSGTDTQYF. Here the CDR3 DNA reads TGCGCCAGCAGCTTAGACTCGGGAACAGATACGCAGTATTTT.

CDR3 bases: TGTGCCAGCACCTATGGACAGGGGGTCTCCTACGAGCAGTACTTC. Its translation is CASTYGQGVSYEQYF. V and J are TRBV6-5 and TRBJ2-7; 10 positions agree with TRBD1. Losses at the gene ends were 7 bases for V and 0 bases for J; bases not matched to a gene: 6. Germline V gene data show CDR1 as MNHEY and CDR2 as SVGAGI. The CDR3 contains 15 residues.

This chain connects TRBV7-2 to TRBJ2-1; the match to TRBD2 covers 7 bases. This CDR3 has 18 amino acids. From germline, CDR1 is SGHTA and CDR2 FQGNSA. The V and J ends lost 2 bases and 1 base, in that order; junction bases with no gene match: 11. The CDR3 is CASSLRSVGLTSYNEQFF. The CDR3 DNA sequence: TGTGCCAGCAGCTTACGGAGCGTGGGACTAACTTCCTACAATGAGCAGTTCTTC.

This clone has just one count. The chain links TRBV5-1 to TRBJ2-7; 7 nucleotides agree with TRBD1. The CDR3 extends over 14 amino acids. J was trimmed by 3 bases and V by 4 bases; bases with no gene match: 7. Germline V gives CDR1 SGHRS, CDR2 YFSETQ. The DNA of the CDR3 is TGCGCCAGCAGCAGAACGGGACAGTACTACGAGCAGTACTTC. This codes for CASSRTGQYYEQYF.